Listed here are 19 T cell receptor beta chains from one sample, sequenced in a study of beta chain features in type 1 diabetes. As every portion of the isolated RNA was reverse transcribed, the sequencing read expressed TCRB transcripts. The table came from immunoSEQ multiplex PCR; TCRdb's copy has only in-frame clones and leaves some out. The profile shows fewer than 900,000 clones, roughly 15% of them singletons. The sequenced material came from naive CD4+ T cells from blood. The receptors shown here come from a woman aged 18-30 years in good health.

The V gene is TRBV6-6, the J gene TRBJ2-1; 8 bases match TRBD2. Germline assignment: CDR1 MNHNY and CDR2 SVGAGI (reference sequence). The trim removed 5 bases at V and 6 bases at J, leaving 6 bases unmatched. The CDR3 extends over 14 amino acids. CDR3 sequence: CASSSGRVLNEQFF. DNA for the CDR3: TGTGCCAGCAGTAGCGGGAGAGTTCTCAATGAGCAGTTCTTC.

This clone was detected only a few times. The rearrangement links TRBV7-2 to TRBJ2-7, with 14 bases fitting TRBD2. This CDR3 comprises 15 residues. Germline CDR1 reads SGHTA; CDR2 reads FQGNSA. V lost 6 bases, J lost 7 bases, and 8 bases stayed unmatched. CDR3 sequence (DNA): TGTGCCAGCAGTCCCCAGGGACTAGCGGGAGATGAGCAGTACTTC. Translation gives CASSPQGLAGDEQYF.

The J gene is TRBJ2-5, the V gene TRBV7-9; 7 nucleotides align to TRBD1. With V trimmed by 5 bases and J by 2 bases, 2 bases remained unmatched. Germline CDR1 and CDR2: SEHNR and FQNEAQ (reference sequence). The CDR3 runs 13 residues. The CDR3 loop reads CASSVRGQETQYF. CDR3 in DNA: TGTGCCAGCAGCGTCAGGGGGCAAGAGACCCAGTACTTC.

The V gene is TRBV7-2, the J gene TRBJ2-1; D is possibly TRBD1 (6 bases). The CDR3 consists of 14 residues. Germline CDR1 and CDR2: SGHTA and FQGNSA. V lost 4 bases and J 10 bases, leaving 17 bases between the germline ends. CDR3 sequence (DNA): TGTGCCAGCAGCTACACCTCAGGGGCGGGCGAGCAGTTCTTC. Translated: CASSYTSGAGEQFF.

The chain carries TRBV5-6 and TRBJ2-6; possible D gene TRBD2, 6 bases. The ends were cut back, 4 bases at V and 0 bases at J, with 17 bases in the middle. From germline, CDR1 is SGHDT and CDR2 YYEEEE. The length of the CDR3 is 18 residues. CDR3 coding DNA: TGTGCCAGCAGCAGGAGGGCTAGCGTGCTCTCTGGGGCCAACGTCCTGACTTTC. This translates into CASSRRASVLSGANVLTF.

CDR3 DNA sequence: TGTGCCAGCAGCGCCTCACAGGTGCAAGAGACCCAGTACTTC. As protein: CASSASQVQETQYF. The chain has TRBV9 and TRBJ2-5; D is possibly TRBD1 (5 bases). CDR1 is SGDLS and CDR2 is YYNGEE in the germline V gene. V shed 3 bases and J shed 2 bases, with 11 bases lying between them. The CDR3 sequence is 14 residues long.

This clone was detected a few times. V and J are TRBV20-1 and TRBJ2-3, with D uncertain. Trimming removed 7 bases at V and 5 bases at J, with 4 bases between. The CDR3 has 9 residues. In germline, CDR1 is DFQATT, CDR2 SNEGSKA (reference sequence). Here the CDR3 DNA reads TGCAGTGGAAGAGATACGCAGTATTTT. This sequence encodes CSGRDTQYF.

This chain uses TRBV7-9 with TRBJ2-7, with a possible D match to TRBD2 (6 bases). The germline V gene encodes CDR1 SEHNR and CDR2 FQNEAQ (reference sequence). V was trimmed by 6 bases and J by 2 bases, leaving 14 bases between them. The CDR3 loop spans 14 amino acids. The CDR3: CASSPPGLTYEQYF. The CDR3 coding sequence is TGTGCCAGCAGTCCCCCGGGACTCACCTACGAGCAGTACTTC.

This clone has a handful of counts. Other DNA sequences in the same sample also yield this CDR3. Here the CDR3 reads CASSVAPQETQYF. The CDR3 coding sequence is TGTGCCAGCAGCGTAGCCCCCCAAGAGACCCAGTACTTC. V usage is TRBV9 and J usage is TRBJ2-5; no clear D gene. Trimming left V 0 bases short and J 1 base short, with 4 bases between. Germline V gives CDR1 SGDLS, CDR2 YYNGEE. The CDR3 is 13 amino acids.

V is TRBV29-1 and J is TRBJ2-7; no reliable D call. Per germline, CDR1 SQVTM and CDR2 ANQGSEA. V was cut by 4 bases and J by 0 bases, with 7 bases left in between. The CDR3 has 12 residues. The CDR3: CSVVVNSYEQYF. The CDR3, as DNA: TGCAGCGTTGTGGTCAACTCCTACGAGCAGTACTTC.

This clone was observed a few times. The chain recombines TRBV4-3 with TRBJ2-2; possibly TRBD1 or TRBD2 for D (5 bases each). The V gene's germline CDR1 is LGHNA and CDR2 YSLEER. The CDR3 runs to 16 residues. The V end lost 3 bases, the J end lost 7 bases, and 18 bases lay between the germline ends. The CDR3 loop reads CASSHYRDLRGGELFF. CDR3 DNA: TGCGCCAGCAGCCACTACCGGGACCTAAGGGGCGGGGAGCTGTTTTTT.

CDR3 region: CASSPELVRGSSNQPQHF. In DNA form, the CDR3 reads TGTGCCAGCAGCCCTGAGCTTGTCAGGGGGTCGAGCAATCAGCCCCAGCATTTT. The chain has TRBV7-6 and TRBJ1-5; 7 nucleotides match TRBD1. Germline V gene sequence: CDR1 SGHVS, CDR2 FNYEAQ. V lost 5 bases and J lost 1; bases outside the gene matches: 14. The CDR3 has 18 residues.

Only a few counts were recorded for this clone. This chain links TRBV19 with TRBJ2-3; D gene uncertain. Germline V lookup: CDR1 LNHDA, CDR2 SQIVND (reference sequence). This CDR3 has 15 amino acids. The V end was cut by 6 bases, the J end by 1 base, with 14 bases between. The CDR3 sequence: CASRRNLGGTDTQYF. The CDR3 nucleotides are TGTGCCAGTAGACGTAACTTGGGTGGCACAGATACGCAGTATTTT.

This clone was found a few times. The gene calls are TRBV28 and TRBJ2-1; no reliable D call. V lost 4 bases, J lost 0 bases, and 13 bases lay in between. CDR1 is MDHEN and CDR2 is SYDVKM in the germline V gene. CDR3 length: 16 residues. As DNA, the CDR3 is TGTGCCAGCAGTTCTGGGGATTGGGGCTCCTACAATGAGCAGTTCTTC. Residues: CASSSGDWGSYNEQFF.

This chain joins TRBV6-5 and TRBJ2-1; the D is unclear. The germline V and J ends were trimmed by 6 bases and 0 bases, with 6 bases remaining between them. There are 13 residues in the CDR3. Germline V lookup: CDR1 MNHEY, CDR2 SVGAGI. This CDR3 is CASRDDSYNEQFF. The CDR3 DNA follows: TGTGCCAGCAGGGACGACTCCTACAATGAGCAGTTCTTC.

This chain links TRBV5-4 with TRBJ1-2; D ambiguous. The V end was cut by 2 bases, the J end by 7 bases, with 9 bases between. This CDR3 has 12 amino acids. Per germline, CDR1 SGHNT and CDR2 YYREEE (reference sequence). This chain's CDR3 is CASSFLSAGYTF. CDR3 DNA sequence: TGTGCCAGCAGCTTCTTATCAGCTGGCTACACCTTC.

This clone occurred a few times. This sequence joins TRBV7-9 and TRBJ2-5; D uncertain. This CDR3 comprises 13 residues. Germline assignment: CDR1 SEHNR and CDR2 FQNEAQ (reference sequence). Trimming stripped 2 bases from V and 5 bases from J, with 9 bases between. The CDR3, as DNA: TGTGCCAGCAGCTTAACCGTTGGGGAGACCCAGTACTTC. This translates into CASSLTVGETQYF.

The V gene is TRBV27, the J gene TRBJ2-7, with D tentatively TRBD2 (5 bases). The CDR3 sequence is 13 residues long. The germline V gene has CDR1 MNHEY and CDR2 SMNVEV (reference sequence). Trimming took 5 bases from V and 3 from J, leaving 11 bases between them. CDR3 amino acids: CASSPEGRYEQYF. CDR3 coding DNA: TGTGCCAGCAGTCCCGAGGGTCGCTACGAGCAGTACTTC.

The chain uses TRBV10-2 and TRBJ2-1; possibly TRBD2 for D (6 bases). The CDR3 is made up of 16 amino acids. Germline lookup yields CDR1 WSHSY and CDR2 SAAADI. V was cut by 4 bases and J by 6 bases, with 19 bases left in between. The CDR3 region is CASSVPPGVTGNEQFF. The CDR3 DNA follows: TGCGCCAGCAGTGTCCCACCGGGAGTAACGGGCAATGAGCAGTTCTTC.